A single sample is the source of the 30 T cell receptor beta chains below, sequenced in a study of T cells in localized non-small cell lung cancer. Measured with immunoSEQ multiplex PCR; TCRdb has only the in-frame clones, and not every one. The sample yields roughly 31,000 clones, roughly 87% seen once. Source: peripheral blood, taken before any cancer treatment. Receptor source: a woman aged 35 to 70 with stage I lung adenocarcinoma.

Details on this clone: This could be a read error, since a much larger clone is one nucleotide away. The chain uses TRBV7-3 and TRBJ1-1, with a tentative D call TRBD1 (6 bases). The CDR3 spans 13 residues. The V end lost 5 bases, the J end lost 0 bases, and 7 bases lay between the germline ends. Germline loops: CDR1 SGHTA, CDR2 FQGTGA. In DNA form, the CDR3 reads TGTGCCAGCAGCCGGACAGTGAACACTGAAGCTTTCTTT. It translates to CASSRTVNTEAFF. Full variable domain (missing parts from reference TRBV7-3 and TRBJ1-1): GAGVSQTPSNKVTEKGKYVELRCDPISGHTALYWYRQSLGQGPEFLIYFQGTGAADDSGLPNDRFFAVRPEGSVSTLKIQRTERGDSAVYLCASSRTVNTEAFFGQGTRLTVV.

This clone has only a few counts. The rearrangement joins TRBV28 to TRBJ1-2; TRBD1 agrees at 7 bases. The length of the CDR3 is 12 residues. The trim removed 6 bases at V and 4 bases at J, leaving 2 bases unmatched. Germline-derived CDR1 and CDR2 are MDHEN and SYDVKM. The CDR3 spells CASRQGTYGYTF. DNA of the CDR3: TGTGCCAGCAGACAGGGGACCTATGGCTACACCTTC.

The chain is built from TRBV15 and TRBJ2-7; D unresolved. CDR3 length: 14 amino acids. Trimming stripped 1 base from V and 4 bases from J, with 11 bases between. CDR1 is LNHNV and CDR2 is YYDKDF in the germline V gene (reference sequence). Here the CDR3 reads CATSRAGSQYEQYF. The CDR3 coding sequence is TGTGCCACCAGCAGAGCAGGCTCCCAGTACGAGCAGTACTTC.

The chain joins TRBV6-1 to TRBJ1-2, with 8 bases lining up with TRBD1. With 8 bases clipped from V and 6 bases from J, the junction kept 5 bases outside the gene matches. This CDR3 is built from 12 residues. Germline CDR1 is MNHNS and CDR2 is SASEGT. The CDR3 sequence is CASFDRGHGYTF. Here the CDR3 DNA reads TGTGCCAGCTTCGACAGGGGTCATGGCTACACCTTC.

The chain employs TRBV6-5 and TRBJ1-1, with D tentatively TRBD1 (5 bases). The CDR3 totals 12 residues. CDR1 and CDR2 from the germline V gene are MNHEY and SVGAGI. Trimming stripped 0 bases from V and 7 bases from J, with 6 bases between. CDR3 residues: CASSYSQGEAFF. The CDR3 nucleotides are TGTGCCAGCAGTTACTCCCAGGGTGAAGCTTTCTTT.

The chain is built from TRBV2 and TRBJ2-5; 8 positions agree with TRBD1. This CDR3 has 15 amino acids. Germline-derived CDR1 and CDR2 are SNHLY and FYNNEI. The junction had 10 bases not matched to a gene; V was cut back by 6 bases and J by 4 bases. CDR3 DNA: TGTGCCAGCAGGGCGGACAGGGTAGTTCGAGAGACCCAGTACTTC. Protein sequence: CASRADRVVRETQYF.

The rearrangement joins TRBV11-2 to TRBJ1-5; TRBD1 might be the D (5 bases). The germline V gene has CDR1 SGHAT and CDR2 FQNNGV. This CDR3 region has 15 residues. The germline V and J ends were trimmed by 4 bases and 2 bases, with 12 bases remaining between them. CDR3 bases: TGTGCCAGCAGCTCCATTAGGGGCCGCAATCAGCCCCAGCATTTT. Amino acids: CASSSIRGRNQPQHF.

The J gene is TRBJ2-7, the V gene TRBV5-1; 9 positions match TRBD1. Germline V lookup: CDR1 SGHRS, CDR2 YFSETQ. This CDR3 contains 14 residues. The ends lost 4 bases at V and 10 bases at J; junction bases unmatched: 12. The CDR3 coding sequence is TGCGCCAGCAGCCTCCGGGACAGGGCCCACCTTCAGTACTTC. Encoded protein: CASSLRDRAHLQYF.

The V gene is TRBV4-2, the J gene TRBJ1-1, with TRBD1 identical over 9 bases. This CDR3 is 16 amino acids long. With V trimmed by 4 bases and J by 3 bases, 9 bases remained unmatched. From germline, CDR1 is LGHNA and CDR2 YNFKEQ. CDR3 in DNA: TGTGCCAGCAGCCTCGGGACAGGGAGTGAGGACACTGAAGCTTTCTTT. It specifies CASSLGTGSEDTEAFF.

The chain uses TRBV18 and TRBJ1-5; 9 bases fit TRBD1. The CDR3 loop spans 15 amino acids. J gave up 4 bases and V 6 bases, and 7 bases lay outside the gene matches. The germline CDR1 and CDR2 sequences are KGHSH and LQKENI. The CDR3 region is CASSWTGARNQPQHF. The CDR3 DNA is TGTGCCAGCTCGTGGACAGGGGCGAGAAATCAGCCCCAGCATTTT.

The gene calls are TRBV7-9 and TRBJ2-5; TRBD1 aligns across 9 bases. V dropped 6 bases and J dropped 4; count of bases not matched to a gene: 15. Germline-derived CDR1 and CDR2 are SEHNR and FQNEAQ (reference sequence). The CDR3 extends over 17 amino acids. CDR3 bases: TGTGCCAGCAGGTCCCTGGAGCCGGGACAGGGTACAGAGACCCAGTACTTC. This codes for CASRSLEPGQGTETQYF.

The chain joins TRBV13 to TRBJ1-1; 8 bases agree with TRBD1. The J segment lost 4 bases and the V segment lost 1 base, leaving 11 bases of the junction unmatched. This CDR3 has 17 amino acids. Germline CDR1 reads PRHDT; CDR2 reads FYEKMQ (reference sequence). The CDR3 coding sequence is TGTGCCAGCAGCTTAGACGGAGCAGGGGGCTCGGGCACTGAAGCTTTCTTT. Translation gives CASSLDGAGGSGTEAFF.

For the CDR3, the DNA is TGTGCCAGCTCACCTTCCGGGACAGCTGAAGCTTTCTTT. It yields the protein CASSPSGTAEAFF. The V call is TRBV18, the J call TRBJ1-1; TRBD1 aligns across 7 bases. The J segment lost 6 bases and the V segment lost 3 bases, leaving 4 bases of the junction unmatched. Per germline, CDR1 KGHSH and CDR2 LQKENI. The CDR3 consists of 13 residues.

This sequence joins TRBV6-5 and TRBJ1-2, with D possibly TRBD1 on 5 matching bases. The CDR3 has 14 amino acids. Trimming took off 2 bases at V and 8 bases at J, with 15 bases between the two ends. CDR1 is MNHEY and CDR2 is SVGAGI in the germline V gene. CDR3 in DNA: TGTGCCAGCAGTTACGGGGCAGCTTCTGGCGGCTACACCTTC. Its protein product is CASSYGAASGGYTF.

The chain carries TRBV15 and TRBJ1-1, with 7 bases aligning to TRBD1. Trimming removed 3 bases from V and 5 bases from J; junction bases left unmatched: 15. In germline, CDR1 is LNHNV, CDR2 YYDKDF (reference sequence). The CDR3 loop spans 17 amino acids. Here the CDR3 DNA reads TGTGCCACCAGCAGGGACTATATGACAGGGTCGTCGACTGAAGCTTTCTTT. Translating it yields CATSRDYMTGSSTEAFF.

This clone was recorded a few times. The chain has TRBV5-1 and TRBJ2-7, with 12 positions matching TRBD2. Germline V CDR1 and CDR2: SGHRS, YFSETQ. V lost 4 bases, J lost 6 bases, and 8 bases stayed unmatched. The CDR3 has 15 amino acids. CDR3 loop: CASSPTSGSFIEQYF. As DNA, the CDR3 is TGCGCCAGCAGCCCGACTAGCGGGAGCTTCATCGAGCAGTACTTC.

V gene TRBV11-1 combines with J gene TRBJ2-5; the match to TRBD1 covers 7 bases. V trimming: 5 bases; J trimming: 4 bases; junction bases outside the gene matches: 7. From germline, CDR1 is SGHAT and CDR2 FQDESV (reference sequence). This CDR3 is built from 14 residues. CDR3 loop: CASSPDRAGETQYF. CDR3 in DNA: TGTGCCAGCAGCCCAGACAGGGCGGGAGAGACCCAGTACTTC.

This clone has only one observation. The V gene is TRBV5-6, the J gene TRBJ1-1; weak D call: TRBD1 (6 bases). The length of the CDR3 is 13 residues. Trimming stripped 4 bases from V and 4 bases from J, with 11 bases between. Germline values: CDR1 SGHDT, CDR2 YYEEEE. The CDR3 nucleotides read TGTGCCAGCAGCCTAGGGGGTCGCACTGAAGCTTTCTTT. It specifies CASSLGGRTEAFF.

The rearrangement links TRBV9 to TRBJ2-7; 7 nucleotides line up with TRBD1. The CDR3 spans 15 residues. V dropped 4 bases and J dropped 3; count of bases not matched to a gene: 10. Germline lookup yields CDR1 SGDLS and CDR2 YYNGEE. In nucleotides, the CDR3 is TGTGCCAGCAGCATTACCCCGGGACAGCTCTACGAGCAGTACTTC. Amino acid sequence: CASSITPGQLYEQYF. Full variable domain (remainder filled in from reference TRBV9 and TRBJ2-7): DSGVTQTPKHLITATGQRVTLRCSPRSGDLSVYWYQQSLDQGLQFLIQYYNGEERAKGNILERFSAQQFPDLHSELNLSSLELGDSALYFCASSITPGQLYEQYFGPGTRLTVT.

V is TRBV21-1 and J is TRBJ2-7; TRBD2, as called in the table, went unchecked against the DNA. TRBV21-1 is an annotated pseudogene. The CDR3 spans 16 residues. The CDR3 nucleotides read TGTGCCAGCAGCAAAGAAAGTCGGGGGGCCGTCTACGAGCAGTACTTC. Protein product: CASSKESRGAVYEQYF.

CDR3 DNA sequence: TGTGCCAGCAGCTCAGGACGAGCCTACGAGCAGTACTTC. It codes for CASSSGRAYEQYF. V is TRBV7-8 and J is TRBJ2-7; D uncertain. Germline V gene lookup returns CDR1 SGHVS and CDR2 FQNEAQ. The germline V and J ends were trimmed by 4 bases and 2 bases, with 9 bases remaining between them. The CDR3 has 13 amino acids.

The genes are TRBV7-3 and TRBJ2-1; tentative D call: TRBD2 (7 bases). The CDR3 is 12 amino acids. Germline lookup yields CDR1 SGHTA and CDR2 FQGTGA. Trimming left V 5 bases short and J 15 bases short, with 17 bases between. The CDR3 DNA reads TGTGCCAGCAGCCCGGGGGGCGGGAGTTGGTTCTTC. Translating gives CASSPGGGSWFF.

The rearrangement uses TRBV7-8 and TRBJ2-5, with a tentative D call TRBD1 (5 bases). The ends were cut back, 4 bases at V and 5 bases at J, with 20 bases in the middle. CDR1 and CDR2 (germline): SGHVS, FQNEAQ. This CDR3 is built from 16 residues. Here the CDR3 reads CASSSDSGNGWETQYF. The CDR3 bases are TGTGCCAGCAGCTCTGACAGTGGTAACGGGTGGGAGACCCAGTACTTC.

The V and J genes are TRBV9 and TRBJ2-3; TRBD2 matches 9 bases. The CDR3 consists of 15 residues. Trimming removed 4 bases from V and 3 bases from J; junction bases left unmatched: 6. The germline CDR1 and CDR2 sequences are SGDLS and YYNGEE. DNA for the CDR3: TGTGCCAGCAGCCAGGGCGGGGGGGCGACAGATACGCAGTATTTT. Amino acids: CASSQGGGATDTQYF.

The rearrangement links TRBV5-6 to TRBJ1-1; D unclear. The germline V and J ends were trimmed by 2 bases and 6 bases, with 11 bases remaining between them. This CDR3 comprises 13 residues. The germline CDR1 and CDR2 sequences are SGHDT and YYEEEE. CDR3 in amino acids: CASSFGSAPEAFF. As DNA, the CDR3 is TGTGCCAGCAGCTTCGGGTCGGCTCCTGAAGCTTTCTTT.

The chain carries TRBV9 and TRBJ2-7; 8 nucleotides line up with TRBD2. The germline CDR1 and CDR2 sequences are SGDLS and YYNGEE. The CDR3 runs 16 residues. V was pared by 4 bases and J by 5 bases, with 14 bases of the junction left unmatched. CDR3 DNA sequence: TGTGCCAGCAGCCCGATATCGGGACTAGGCCCCCACGAGCAGTACTTC. It is translated as CASSPISGLGPHEQYF.

This clone occurred once. The genes are TRBV7-3 and TRBJ1-1; D might be TRBD1 (5 bases). The germline V gene encodes CDR1 SGHTA and CDR2 FQGTGA. Trimming left V 1 base short and J 8 bases short, with 11 bases between. This CDR3 spans 13 amino acids. This CDR3 is CASSLNRWGEAFF. CDR3 sequence (DNA): TGTGCCAGCAGCTTAAATCGCTGGGGGGAAGCTTTCTTT.

The V gene is TRBV6-6, the J gene TRBJ1-5; TRBD1 might be the D (6 bases). The length of the CDR3 is 15 residues. CDR1 and CDR2 (germline): MNHNY, SVGAGI (reference sequence). The V gene lost 3 bases and the J gene lost 1 base, with 10 bases spanning the gap. This CDR3 reads CASSYRGPSNQPQHF. CDR3 nucleotide sequence: TGTGCCAGCAGTTATCGGGGGCCAAGCAATCAGCCCCAGCATTTT.

The chain recombines TRBV5-3 with TRBJ2-3; 8 bases align to TRBD2. TRBV5-3 is identified as an open reading frame with a role that is uncertain. The CDR3 totals 16 residues. J lost 3 bases, V lost 4 bases, and 10 bases had no gene match. DNA for the CDR3: TGTGCCAGAAGCCCCTCGTCGGGGGGGCTGACAGATACGCAGTATTTT. Translated, it gives CARSPSSGGLTDTQYF.

This clone was picked up one time. The chain combines TRBV5-6 with TRBJ1-1; 7 bases fit TRBD1. Germline V gene lookup returns CDR1 SGHDT and CDR2 YYEEEE. The junction had 9 bases not matched to a gene; V was cut back by 7 bases and J by 0 bases. This CDR3 contains 15 residues. In DNA form, the CDR3 reads TGTGCCAGCGAGGGGGCAGAAAAGCTGAACACTGAAGCTTTCTTT. As protein: CASEGAEKLNTEAFF.